This is a list of T cell receptor beta chains from one sample in a study of T cells after yellow fever vaccination. In TCRdb, the 5' RACE reads were re-called with MiXCR into one record per CDR3 protein. The sample comprises some 250,000 distinct CDR3 sequences, roughly 7.2% of which are singletons, and around 0.9% rests with the top ten. The specimen comprised CD4+ T cells sorted from PBMCs, sampled 15 days after the yellow fever booster vaccination. These receptors were collected from a man aged 25-45 years who received the YFV17D yellow fever vaccine. CDR3s include the opening cysteine and the closing phenylalanine or tryptophan. Each record gives: D gene, J gene, V gene, clone size, CDR3 protein, CDR3 DNA. D genes are given only for firm matches. Rows may omit the clone size; those that give it use once, few, many or a size class.

NA TRBJ2-1 TRBV7-9 many CASSRSRDGTYNEQFF TGTGCCAGCAGCCGTAGCCGGGACGGAACCTACAATGAGCAGTTCTTC
NA TRBJ2-1 TRBV5-4 many CASSLGGGSYNEQFF TGTGCCAGCAGCTTGGGGGGTGGCTCCTACAATGAGCAGTTCTTC
NA TRBJ2-4 TRBV5-1 NA CASSHTETLIQYF TGCGCCAGCAGCCACACAGAGACTCTAATTCAGTACTTC
NA TRBJ2-3 TRBV12-3/TRBV12-4 many CASSSLSRTDTQYF TGTGCCAGCAGTTCCCTCTCCCGCACAGATACGCAGTATTTT
TRBD2 TRBJ2-1 TRBV6-1 NA CASSPVAGVTDNEQFF TGTGCCAGCAGCCCCGTAGCGGGAGTCACCGACAATGAGCAGTTCTTC
TRBD2 TRBJ2-3 TRBV7-3 NA CASSEGLAVDTQYF TGTGCCAGCAGCGAGGGACTAGCGGTAGATACGCAGTATTTT
NA TRBJ1-2 TRBV12-3/TRBV12-4 few CASSLQATGYTF TGTGCCAGCAGCCTACAGGCGACTGGCTACACCTTC
TRBD2 TRBJ2-7 TRBV12-5 many CASEEAGGRSYEQYF TGTGCTAGTGAGGAAGCGGGAGGTCGTTCCTACGAGCAGTACTTC
TRBD1 TRBJ2-5 TRBV11-2 few CASSSRDRAETQYF TGTGCCAGCAGCTCCCGGGACAGGGCAGAGACCCAGTACTTC
NA TRBJ2-3 TRBV7-2 NA CASSLTSALSTDTQYF TGTGCCAGCAGCTTAACCTCGGCCCTAAGCACAGATACGCAGTATTTT
TRBD2 TRBJ2-7 TRBV3-1 NA CASSPLAGGREQYF TGTGCCAGCAGTCCATTAGCGGGAGGGAGGGAGCAGTACTTC
TRBD1 TRBJ2-7 TRBV7-9 few CASSLGGGQGHEQYF TGTGCCAGCAGCTTAGGGGGGGGACAGGGCCACGAGCAGTACTTC
NA TRBJ2-3 TRBV27 NA CASSLTEGTDTQYF TGTGCCAGCAGTTTGACCGAGGGCACAGATACGCAGTATTTT
NA TRBJ2-3 TRBV30 NA CAWTFVGAASTDTQYF TGTGCCTGGACGTTCGTCGGGGCGGCTAGCACAGATACGCAGTATTTT
NA TRBJ2-7 TRBV20-1 many CSAKPGLTYEQYF TGCAGTGCTAAGCCGGGACTGACCTACGAGCAGTACTTC
NA TRBJ1-1 TRBV12-3/TRBV12-4 many CASSYRVNTEAFF TGTGCCAGCAGTTATCGAGTGAACACTGAAGCTTTCTTT
NA TRBJ2-5 TRBV5-4 NA CASSLGGKAQYF TGTGCCAGCAGCTTGGGTGGGAAGGCCCAGTACTTC
NA TRBJ2-7 TRBV19 NA CASSGSGTTYEQYF TGTGCCAGTAGTGGATCCGGGACAACCTACGAGCAGTACTTC
NA TRBJ2-5 TRBV14 many CASSLPTGSIRETQYF TGTGCCAGCAGCCTCCCAACAGGGAGTATCCGTGAGACCCAGTACTTC
TRBD2 TRBJ2-2 TRBV6-1 NA CASRVGLAGGRRSTGELFF TGTGCCAGCAGGGTTGGACTAGCGGGAGGTCGGCGGAGCACCGGGGAGCTGTTTTTT
NA TRBJ2-5 TRBV28 few CASTAGKTQYF TGTGCCAGCACCGCGGGGAAGACCCAGTACTTC
NA TRBJ1-4 TRBV7-8 few CASSVGPPHRKLFF TGTGCCAGCAGCGTGGGGCCCCCACACCGAAAACTGTTTTTT
TRBD2 TRBJ2-7 TRBV4-3 NA CASSQGLGLAESYEQYF TGCGCCAGCAGCCAAGGCTTGGGACTAGCGGAGTCCTACGAGCAGTACTTC
TRBD2 TRBJ2-7 TRBV7-2 NA CASSLYSGTLPGEQYF TGTGCCAGCAGCTTATATAGCGGGACCCTCCCCGGCGAGCAGTACTTC
TRBD2 TRBJ2-7 TRBV6-2/TRBV6-3 many CASRGHTSGHEQYF TGTGCCAGCAGGGGCCATACTAGCGGTCACGAGCAGTACTTC
NA TRBJ1-3 TRBV7-2 many CASSLLGTNSGNTIYF TGTGCCAGCAGCTTGCTCGGGACGAATTCTGGAAACACCATATATTTT
NA TRBJ1-1 TRBV7-6 NA CASSLRGAEAFF TGTGCCAGCAGCTTAAGAGGAGCTGAAGCTTTCTTT
NA TRBJ1-1 TRBV29-1 NA CSVEDLVTEAFF TGCAGCGTTGAAGATCTGGTCACTGAAGCTTTCTTT
TRBD2 TRBJ2-5 TRBV2 many CASRETSAQETQYF TGTGCCAGCAGGGAGACTAGCGCCCAAGAGACCCAGTACTTC
TRBD1 TRBJ1-2 TRBV7-9 few CASSLWSYRGNYGYTF TGTGCCAGCAGCTTATGGAGTTACAGGGGGAATTATGGCTACACCTTC
TRBD2 TRBJ2-3 TRBV7-2 few CASSLAIRGSSLADTQYF TGTGCCAGCAGCTTAGCGATCCGCGGGAGTTCATTAGCGGATACGCAGTATTTT
NA TRBJ2-3 TRBV12-3/TRBV12-4 NA CSSTQLVSDTQYF TGTTCCAGCACCCAACTAGTTTCTGATACGCAGTATTTT
TRBD1 TRBJ2-3 TRBV6-1 many CASTRDRNTDTQYF TGTGCCAGCACGAGGGACAGGAACACAGATACGCAGTATTTT
TRBD1 TRBJ1-2 TRBV20-1 NA CSARDPSGGDGYTF TGCAGTGCTAGAGATCCCTCAGGGGGCGATGGCTACACCTTC
TRBD1 TRBJ1-2 TRBV12-3/TRBV12-4 few CASSPGTVIVGYTF TGTGCCAGCAGCCCTGGGACAGTGATTGTGGGCTACACCTTC
TRBD2 TRBJ2-2 TRBV2 many CASSEGAGYTGELFF TGTGCCAGCAGTGAGGGAGCGGGGTACACCGGGGAGCTGTTTTTT